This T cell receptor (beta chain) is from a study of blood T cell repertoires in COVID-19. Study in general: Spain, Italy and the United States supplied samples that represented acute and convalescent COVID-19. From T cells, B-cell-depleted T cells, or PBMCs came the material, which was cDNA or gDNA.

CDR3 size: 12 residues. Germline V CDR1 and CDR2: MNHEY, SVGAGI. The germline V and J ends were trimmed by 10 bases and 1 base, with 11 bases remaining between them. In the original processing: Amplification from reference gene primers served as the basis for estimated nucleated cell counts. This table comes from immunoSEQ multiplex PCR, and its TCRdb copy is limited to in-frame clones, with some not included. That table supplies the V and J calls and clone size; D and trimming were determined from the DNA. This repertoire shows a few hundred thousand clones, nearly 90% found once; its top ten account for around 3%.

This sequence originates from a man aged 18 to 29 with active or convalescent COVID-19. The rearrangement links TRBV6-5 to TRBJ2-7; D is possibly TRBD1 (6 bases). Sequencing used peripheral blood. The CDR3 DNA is TGTGCCACCGAGGACAGTTCCTACGAGCAGTACTTC. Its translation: CATEDSSYEQYF.